Listed below are T cell receptor beta chains from one sample, sequenced in a study of identical twins. MiXCR, run by TCRdb on the 5' RACE reads, gives a single entry per CDR3 protein. In the table there are some 1,600,000 distinct CDR3 sequences, under 35% of which are singletons. The specimen sequenced was cord blood. The receptor set was obtained from a newborn girl in good health. Each CDR3 is given with its conserved first and last residue. The D gene is left open where the match is weak. Clone size is stated in some rows and not others, as once, few, many or a class when expanded.

j_gene | d_gene | v_gene | abundance | CDR3nt | CDR3aa
TRBJ1-2 | TRBD1 | TRBV4-1 | few | TGCGCCAGCAGCCCCCCGGGACAGCACGGCTACACCTTC | CASSPPGQHGYTF
TRBJ1-3 | - | TRBV5-1 | - | TGCGCCAGCGCCCCGGGGCCTTACGCGGCCGGAAACACCATGTATTTT | CASAPGPYAAGNTMYF
TRBJ2-1 | TRBD1 | TRBV5-1 | few | TGCGCCAGCAGCTTTTGGACAGGGGACGAGCAGTTCTTC | CASSFWTGDEQFF
TRBJ1-6 | TRBD1 | TRBV7-9 | few | TGTGCCAGCAGCTTATCGGGACAGGTTTATTCACCCCTCCACTTT | CASSLSGQVYSPLHF
TRBJ2-7 | TRBD2 | TRBV20-1 | - | TGCAGTGCCAGCATATGGGGCAGGGCAACGGGAGGCTACGAGCAGTACTTC | CSASIWGRATGGYEQYF
TRBJ1-1 | TRBD1 | TRBV24-1 | - | TGTGCCACCAGTGCCCCAGGGGGAAACACTGAAGCTTTCTTT | CATSAPGGNTEAFF
TRBJ2-5 | TRBD1 | TRBV2 | - | TGTGCCAGCGAGGGACAGGTAGAGACCCAGTACTTC | CASEGQVETQYF
TRBJ2-5 | TRBD2 | TRBV10-2 | - | TGCGCCAGCAGTGAAGGGCCTAGCGGGGGGGCAAGATACAATGAGCAGTACTTC | CASSEGPSGGARYNEQYF
TRBJ2-5 | TRBD2 | TRBV20-1 | few | TGCAGTGCCCTTAGCGGGTTGGTTCAAGAGACCCAGTACTTC | CSALSGLVQETQYF
TRBJ2-4 | TRBD2 | TRBV5-4 | - | TGTGCCAGCAGCCCCGGGACTAGTAAGAGCAAAAACATTCAGTACTTC | CASSPGTSKSKNIQYF
TRBJ2-1 | - | TRBV4-2 | - | TGTGCCAGCAGCCAAGATCCCGCCATAAGGGGTCGTCAGTTCTTC | CASSQDPAIRGRQFF
TRBJ2-5 | TRBD2 | TRBV12-3/TRBV12-4 | few | TGTGCCAGCAGTCCAGAGACTAGCGGGCAAGAGACCCAGTACTTC | CASSPETSGQETQYF
TRBJ2-7 | - | TRBV27 | - | TGTGTCAGCTCATTGGGAGGCTACAATGAGCAGTACTTC | CVSSLGGYNEQYF
TRBJ1-1 | TRBD1 | TRBV10-1 | - | TGCGCCAGCAGTGAGGGACAGGGGGATGAAGCTTTCTTT | CASSEGQGDEAFF
TRBJ2-3 | - | TRBV14 | few | TGTGCCAGCAGCCAAGGTTGGGCAAGCACAGATACGCAGTATTTT | CASSQGWASTDTQYF
TRBJ2-3 | - | TRBV20-1 | - | TGCAGTGCTAGTTTAGGCTACACAGATACGCAGTATTTT | CSASLGYTDTQYF
TRBJ2-1 | - | TRBV7-9 | - | TGTGCCAGCAGCTTAGCAGGACGGTCAAATGAGCAGTTCTTC | CASSLAGRSNEQFF
TRBJ2-7 | - | TRBV12-3/TRBV12-4 | - | TGTGCCAGCAGGATCGCGCCCCCAAATGAGCAGTACTTC | CASRIAPPNEQYF
TRBJ2-7 | TRBD1 | TRBV6-5 | - | TGTGCCAGCAGCCCCAAGAGGGGGCACTACGAGCAGTACTTC | CASSPKRGHYEQYF
TRBJ2-3 | - | TRBV4-1 | few | TGCGCCAGCAGCCAAGAACCTAGCACAGATACGCAGTATTTT | CASSQEPSTDTQYF
TRBJ2-7 | TRBD2 | TRBV9 | once | TGTGCCAGCAGCGGATTAGCGGGACCCTACCACGAGCAGTACTTC | CASSGLAGPYHEQYF
TRBJ2-5 | TRBD2 | TRBV3-1 | - | TGTGCCAGCAGCTCCTTGGGTCGGGGGGGAGATGAGCAGTACTTC | CASSSLGRGGDEQYF
TRBJ1-2 | TRBD1 | TRBV20-1 | - | TGCAGTGCTAGTCAGGGACAGGTCTTTGGCTACACCTTC | CSASQGQVFGYTF
TRBJ2-1 | - | TRBV4-1 | once | TGCGCCAGCAGCCAAGTGGGACTCAGCGGGCCTTACAATGAGCAGTTCTTC | CASSQVGLSGPYNEQFF
TRBJ2-7 | TRBD2 | TRBV28 | few | TGTGCCAGCAGTCCGACGACTAGCGGGAGGGCCTCCTACGAGCAGTACTTC | CASSPTTSGRASYEQYF
TRBJ2-5 | TRBD1 | TRBV28 | few | TGTGCCAGCAATCCTGTACAGGGGATAGAGACCCAGTACTTC | CASNPVQGIETQYF
TRBJ1-1 | - | TRBV7-2 | - | TGTGCCAGCAGCTTAGTAGGAGGGCAGAACACTGAAGCTTTCTTT | CASSLVGGQNTEAFF
TRBJ1-5 | - | TRBV6-2/TRBV6-3 | - | TGTGCCAACAGTTACCTGACAGGTTATAGCAATCAGCCCCAGCATTTT | CANSYLTGYSNQPQHF
TRBJ2-3 | - | TRBV29-1 | - | TGCAGCGTGGGGGGAGGGGGTCCAGATACGCAGTATTTT | CSVGGGGPDTQYF
TRBJ2-5 | TRBD2 | TRBV20-1 | - | TGCAGTGCTAGAGATTCGAGACTAGCGGGAGGGCCAGGGACCCAGTACTTC | CSARDSRLAGGPGTQYF
TRBJ2-3 | - | TRBV27 | few | TGTGCCAGCAGTTTACGCCGGGCCCTGGAGGGGGATACGCAGTATTTT | CASSLRRALEGDTQYF
TRBJ2-4 | TRBD2 | TRBV28 | few | TGTGCCAGCAGTGGGGCACCTAGCGGGGCCGACATTCAGTACTTC | CASSGAPSGADIQYF
TRBJ2-3 | - | TRBV29-1 | many | TGCAGCGTTGCATCTCTCTTGGGGCCCGCAGATACGCAGTATTTT | CSVASLLGPADTQYF
TRBJ2-7 | - | TRBV6-2/TRBV6-3 | - | TGTGCCAGCAGTCTGCTAGTCGGGGTTCTCGGGCAGTACTTC | CASSLLVGVLGQYF
TRBJ1-2 | - | TRBV5-1 | - | TGCGCCAGCAGCTTGGAGAGCCGTGGCTACACCTTC | CASSLESRGYTF
TRBJ1-2 | - | TRBV20-1 | - | TGCAGTGCTAGAGGGATGACAGATAACTATGGCTACACCTTC | CSARGMTDNYGYTF
TRBJ2-7 | - | TRBV4-1 | many | TGCGCCAGCAGCCAAGCAGCGGGCGTCTCCTACGAGCAGTACTTC | CASSQAAGVSYEQYF
TRBJ1-1 | - | TRBV6-5 | - | TGTGCCAGCAGCCCAGGCAAGGGCAACACTGAAGCTTTCTTT | CASSPGKGNTEAFF
TRBJ2-5 | - | TRBV14 | - | TGTGCCAGCAGTTGGGCTCTCTCCTACAATGAGCAGTACTTC | CASSWALSYNEQYF
TRBJ2-7 | - | TRBV20-1 | - | TGCAGTGCAAAGAGCTCCTACAATGAGCAGTACTTC | CSAKSSYNEQYF
TRBJ1-5 | TRBD1 | TRBV20-1 | few | TGCAGTGCACCGACAGGGGCCACTAATCAGCCCCAGCATTTT | CSAPTGATNQPQHF
TRBJ1-1 | - | TRBV5-6 | - | TGTGCCAGCAGCTTCGGGGAGGGGACTGAAGCTTTCTTT | CASSFGEGTEAFF
TRBJ2-3 | TRBD2 | TRBV2 | many | TGTGCCAGCAGTTTCACTAGCGGGGAAGATACGCAGTATTTT | CASSFTSGEDTQYF
TRBJ2-6 | - | TRBV25-1 | few | TGTGCCAGCAGTGGATACAGGGAATCTGGGGCCAACGTCCTGACTTTC | CASSGYRESGANVLTF
TRBJ1-5 | - | TRBV27 | - | TGTGCCAGCAACCCAATGGGGCTGGGACAGCCCCAGCATTTT | CASNPMGLGQPQHF
TRBJ2-7 | TRBD2 | TRBV5-1 | many | TGCGCCAGCAGACTAGCGGGAATATACGAGCAGTACTTC | CASRLAGIYEQYF
TRBJ2-3 | - | TRBV6-5 | few | TGTGCCAGCGGGCGGGAAAACACAGATACGCAGTATTTT | CASGRENTDTQYF
TRBJ2-1 | TRBD2 | TRBV20-1 | - | TGCAGTGCTCCTTCTAGCGGGAGCTACAATGAGCAGTTCTTC | CSAPSSGSYNEQFF
TRBJ2-7 | - | TRBV20-1 | few | TGCAGTGCTGGGGGTTATGTCAGGTACGAGCAGTACTTC | CSAGGYVRYEQYF
TRBJ2-1 | TRBD1 | TRBV5-1 | - | TGCGCCAGCGGCTCGACAGGGAACAATGAGCAGTTCTTC | CASGSTGNNEQFF